This entry lists 29 T cell receptor beta chains sequenced from one sample in a study of identical twins. Using its own MiXCR run on the 5' RACE reads, TCRdb lists one record per CDR3 protein. The data contain hundreds of thousands of distinct CDR3 sequences, about 24% of them singletons. The same data also went into a second study, on T cells expressing NK-cell markers.

Material for sequencing was CD4+ T cells sorted from blood. The source of these receptors is a woman under 30 in good health.

This clonotype was seen a handful of times. The rearrangement joins TRBV15 to TRBJ1-2, with D unresolved. Looked up from germline, CDR1 is LNHNV and CDR2 is YYDKDF (reference sequence). V was clipped by 3 bases and J by 6 bases, with 17 bases between them. The CDR3 covers 15 residues. The CDR3 bases are TGTGCCACCAGCAGTGACCGGTTGGCTTCCGATGGCTACACCTTC. As protein: CATSSDRLASDGYTF.

V gene TRBV12-3 or TRBV12-4 combines with J gene TRBJ2-1; D is undetermined. V was shortened by 3 bases and J by 15 bases, with 15 bases between the two germline ends. CDR3 length: 12 amino acids. The CDR3 DNA reads as TGTGCCAGCAGTTTGAACCAATTCGGGCCGTTCTTC. Protein sequence: CASSLNQFGPFF.

This clonotype was recorded once. The V gene is TRBV20-1, the J gene TRBJ2-7; 8 positions agree with TRBD2. The CDR3 sequence is 15 residues long. The V gene's germline CDR1 is DFQATT and CDR2 SNEGSKA (reference sequence). V was clipped by 5 bases and J by 3 bases; unmatched bases: 12. As DNA, the CDR3 is TGCAGTGCTGGGAACCGGGGGGGACTAATCTACGAGCAGTACTTC. It translates to CSAGNRGGLIYEQYF.

The rearrangement links TRBV10-3 to TRBJ2-3; D is perhaps TRBD2 (6 bases). The ends were cut back, 2 bases at V and 6 bases at J, with 6 bases in the middle. The length of the CDR3 is 12 residues. Per the germline V gene, CDR1 is ENHRY and CDR2 is SYGVKD. The CDR3 region is CAISEGGDTQYF. In DNA form, the CDR3 reads TGTGCCATCAGTGAGGGAGGGGATACGCAGTATTTT.

This clonotype was seen a few times. The rearrangement links TRBV3-1 to TRBJ2-5; no reliable D call. CDR1 and CDR2 (germline): LGHDT, YNNKEL (reference sequence). CDR3 size: 14 residues. V lost 6 bases and J lost 5, with 16 bases in between. In DNA form, the CDR3 reads TGTGCCAGCAGACAAAGATCCGGGCGGGAGACCCAGTACTTC. Its protein is CASRQRSGRETQYF.

This clonotype appeared a few times. The CDR3 sequence: CASSLVPALSGRVPYEQYF. The CDR3 nucleotides read TGTGCCAGCAGCTTAGTCCCAGCCCTAAGCGGGAGAGTCCCCTACGAGCAGTACTTC. The chain carries TRBV11-1 and TRBJ2-7, with 8 bases matching TRBD2. The germline V gene encodes CDR1 SGHAT and CDR2 FQDESV (reference sequence). Trimming at V came to 1 base and at J to 2 bases, leaving 16 bases not matched to a gene. CDR3 length: 19 amino acids.

This clonotype was detected a few times. The rearrangement links TRBV9 to TRBJ2-2; TRBD1 aligns across 10 bases. The CDR3 extends over 15 amino acids. V shed 6 bases and J 4 bases; nucleotides not matched to a gene: 6. From germline, CDR1 is SGDLS and CDR2 YYNGEE. CDR3 nucleotides: TGTGCCAGCACCGGGACAGGGGCTTCCACCGGGGAGCTGTTTTTT. Translating gives CASTGTGASTGELFF.

The chain has TRBV29-1 and TRBJ1-2; D may be TRBD1 (5 bases). Trimming took 6 bases from V and 5 from J, leaving 16 bases between them. Germline CDR1 and CDR2: SQVTM and ANQGSEA. The CDR3 is 13 residues long. The CDR3 region is CSVRDRIGYGYTF. The DNA of the CDR3 is TGCAGCGTCAGGGACCGGATCGGGTATGGCTACACCTTC.

The chain uses TRBV7-3 and TRBJ2-3; D is undetermined. Germline CDR1 is SGHTA and CDR2 is FQGTGA. The CDR3 runs 17 residues. V was cut by 1 base and J by 4 bases, with 18 bases left in between. Here the CDR3 reads CASSLIQIGAGSDTQYF. The CDR3 DNA reads as TGTGCCAGCAGCTTAATACAGATTGGTGCTGGATCAGATACGCAGTATTTT.

V gene TRBV9 combines with J gene TRBJ2-5, with a possible D match to TRBD2 (6 bases). The ends were cut back, 3 bases at V and 5 bases at J, with 17 bases in the middle. From germline, CDR1 is SGDLS and CDR2 YYNGEE. The CDR3 consists of 15 residues. The chain's CDR3 is CASSGTPGGWETQYF. CDR3 coding DNA: TGTGCCAGCAGCGGTACACCCGGAGGGTGGGAGACCCAGTACTTC.

The chain employs TRBV2 and TRBJ2-1; the match to TRBD2 covers 9 bases. The CDR3 is 18 residues long. The germline gives CDR1 SNHLY, CDR2 FYNNEI. The V and J ends lost 8 bases and 0 bases, in that order; junction bases with no gene match: 14. This CDR3 reads CASCWRLAALSSYNEQFF. Written as DNA, the CDR3 is TGTGCCAGCTGCTGGAGACTAGCGGCCTTGAGCTCCTACAATGAGCAGTTCTTC.

This clonotype has ten or more counts. The chain couples TRBV20-1 to TRBJ1-3; TRBD1 is a possible D gene (6 bases). The V gene's germline CDR1 is DFQATT and CDR2 SNEGSKA (reference sequence). The CDR3 runs to 13 residues. V was cut by 6 bases and J by 4 bases, with 13 bases left in between. As DNA, the CDR3 is TGCAGTGCCACGACAGGAATCGGAAACACCATATATTTT. Translated, it gives CSATTGIGNTIYF.

The gene calls are TRBV28 and TRBJ2-6, with a tentative D call TRBD1 (6 bases). Trimming cost V 10 bases and J 0 bases, with 22 bases left between them. This CDR3 has 18 residues. Looked up from germline, CDR1 is MDHEN and CDR2 is SYDVKM. The CDR3 protein is CATLPFGQPFSGANVLTF. CDR3 nucleotides: TGTGCCACTCTACCTTTTGGACAGCCGTTCTCTGGGGCCAACGTCCTGACTTTC. Full variable domain (remainder filled in from reference TRBV28 and TRBJ2-6): DVKVTQSSRYLVKRTGEKVFLECVQDMDHENMFWYRQDPGLGLRLIYFSYDVKMKEKGDIPEGYSVSREKKERFSLILESASTNQTSMYLCATLPFGQPFSGANVLTFGAGSRLTVL.

This clonotype was seen many times. This sequence joins TRBV5-1 and TRBJ2-2; D unresolved. This CDR3 is built from 14 residues. Germline CDR1 is SGHRS and CDR2 is YFSETQ. V gave up 0 bases and J gave up 0 bases, with 3 bases separating them. CDR3 sequence (DNA): TGCGCCAGCAGCTTGGCGGCGAACACCGGGGAGCTGTTTTTT. This translates into CASSLAANTGELFF.

The V and J genes are TRBV2 and TRBJ2-3; 10 bases map to TRBD2. CDR1 is SNHLY and CDR2 is FYNNEI in the germline V gene. The CDR3 has 19 residues. V dropped 6 bases and J dropped 1; count of bases not matched to a gene: 16. CDR3 nucleotides: TGTGCCAGCAGCGATTATGGTAGCGGGGGGCCTGGGGGCACAGATACGCAGTATTTT. As protein: CASSDYGSGGPGGTDTQYF. The full variable domain, rest sourced from reference TRBV2 and TRBJ2-3, is EPEVTQTPSHQVTQMGQEVILRCVPISNHLYFYWYRQILGQKVEFLVSFYNNEISEKSEIFDDQFSVERPDGSNFTLKIRSTKLEDSAMYFCASSDYGSGGPGGTDTQYFGPGTRLTVL.

V is TRBV7-2 and J is TRBJ2-5, with 9 positions matching TRBD2. This CDR3 is built from 14 residues. The germline gives CDR1 SGHTA, CDR2 FQGNSA. V was clipped by 4 bases and J by 5 bases; unmatched bases: 5. Here the CDR3 reads CASSYYGLAETQYF. CDR3 bases: TGTGCCAGCAGCTATTATGGACTAGCGGAGACCCAGTACTTC.

Points on this clonotype: One end of the junction does not line up with germline, which may come from a read error. V is TRBV20-1 and J is TRBJ2-1; D is undetermined. Germline V gene data show CDR1 as DFQATT and CDR2 as SNEGSKA (reference sequence). The CDR3 contains 12 residues. CDR3 amino acids: CSSRKGGNEQFF. As DNA, the CDR3 is TGCAGTTCTAGGAAGGGTGGCAATGAGCAGTTCTTC.

The CDR3 DNA reads TGTGCCAGCAGCTTAGACGGGCTTAGAGGTTCACCCCTCCACTTT. It is translated as CASSLDGLRGSPLHF. The V call is TRBV7-2, the J call TRBJ1-6; D gene uncertain. The CDR3 is 15 amino acids. Germline values: CDR1 SGHTA, CDR2 FQGNSA. The V gene lost 1 base and the J gene lost 9 bases, with 13 bases spanning the gap. Combining the CDR3 with reference TRBV7-2 and TRBJ1-6 gives the whole variable domain GAGVSQSPSNKVTEKGKDVELRCDPISGHTALYWYRQSLGQGLEFLIYFQGNSAPDKSGLPSDRFSAERTGGSVSTLTIQRTQQEDSAVYLCASSLDGLRGSPLHFGNGTRLTVT.

The sample holds a few counts of this clonotype. This chain joins TRBV4-1 and TRBJ2-7; TRBD1 is a possible D gene (6 bases). The CDR3 is 12 amino acids. The germline V gene encodes CDR1 MGHRA and CDR2 YSYEKL. Trimming took off 4 bases at V and 5 bases at J, with 9 bases between the two ends. CDR3 amino acids: CASSPSGDEQYF. In DNA form, the CDR3 reads TGCGCCAGCAGCCCTTCAGGGGACGAGCAGTACTTC.

The chain links TRBV20-1 to TRBJ2-5; D unresolved. Trimming took 0 bases from V and 4 from J, leaving 6 bases between them. The CDR3 contains 12 residues. Germline V gene lookup returns CDR1 DFQATT and CDR2 SNEGSKA (reference sequence). CDR3 bases: TGCAGTGCTAGAGATGGTCCAGAGACCCAGTACTTC. Its protein product is CSARDGPETQYF.

This clonotype was seen a few times. V and J are TRBV3-1 and TRBJ2-7; TRBD1 aligns across 7 bases. Germline V CDR1 and CDR2: LGHDT, YNNKEL (reference sequence). Germline trimming cut 3 bases from V and 5 bases from J; bases unmatched to any gene: 7. The CDR3 runs 14 residues. CDR3 region: CASSQTGTVDEQYF. CDR3 bases: TGTGCCAGCAGCCAGACCGGGACAGTTGACGAGCAGTACTTC.

This clonotype was counted once. V usage is TRBV27 and J usage is TRBJ2-5, with D unclear. Trimming removed 4 bases from V and 7 bases from J, with 13 bases in between. Germline CDR1 MNHEY, CDR2 SMNVEV (reference sequence). The CDR3 sequence is 13 residues long. As DNA, the CDR3 is TGTGCCAGCAGTTCAGCCAGATCTGGGACCCAGTACTTC. This codes for CASSSARSGTQYF.

The rearrangement joins TRBV12-3 or TRBV12-4 to TRBJ2-1, with 8 bases matching TRBD2. This CDR3 is built from 15 residues. V shed 7 bases, J shed 8 bases, and the junction held 13 bases outside the gene matches. CDR3 coding DNA: TGTGCCAGCACCCCGAGGAGTAGCGGGAAGGATGAGCAGTTCTTC. Translated, it gives CASTPRSSGKDEQFF.

The V call is TRBV15, the J call TRBJ2-1; D may correspond to TRBD1 or TRBD2 (5 bases each). Germline assignment: CDR1 LNHNV and CDR2 YYDKDF (reference sequence). Trimming stripped 5 bases from V and 9 bases from J, with 14 bases between. This CDR3 comprises 13 residues. The CDR3 DNA reads TGTGCCACCAGCGCCCGAGAGGGGAGTGAGCAGTTCTTC. The encoded protein is CATSAREGSEQFF.

The chain links TRBV12-3 or TRBV12-4 to TRBJ1-4; 7 nucleotides match TRBD1. The V and J ends lost 6 bases and 4 bases, in that order; junction bases with no gene match: 5. This CDR3 has 14 residues. The chain's CDR3 is CASSPDRDNEKLFF. The CDR3 DNA reads TGTGCCAGCAGCCCTGACAGGGATAATGAAAAACTGTTTTTT.

This rearrangement joins TRBV20-1 to TRBJ1-1, with a possible D match to TRBD1 (6 bases). Looked up from germline, CDR1 is DFQATT and CDR2 is SNEGSKA (reference sequence). Trimming left V 5 bases short and J 4 bases short, with 17 bases between. The CDR3 is 14 residues long. The chain's CDR3 is CSAGLFRGGTEAFF. CDR3 nucleotide sequence: TGCAGTGCTGGACTCTTTCGAGGGGGCACTGAAGCTTTCTTT.

This rearrangement joins TRBV20-1 to TRBJ2-7; the D gene is possibly TRBD1 (7 bases). This CDR3 region has 15 residues. Trimming took 5 bases from V and 3 from J, leaving 20 bases between them. Germline assignment: CDR1 DFQATT and CDR2 SNEGSKA (reference sequence). CDR3: CSAFAGGREGYEQYF. The CDR3 bases are TGCAGTGCTTTCGCAGGGGGGCGCGAGGGCTACGAGCAGTACTTC.

The rearrangement uses TRBV7-9 and TRBJ2-5; D perhaps matches TRBD1 (6 bases). From germline, CDR1 is SEHNR and CDR2 FQNEAQ (reference sequence). CDR3 length: 14 residues. V was cut by 5 bases and J by 5 bases, with 15 bases left in between. The DNA of the CDR3 is TGTGCCAGCAGCATCCAGGGGCGCGGGGAGACCCAGTACTTC. Translation: CASSIQGRGETQYF. The full variable domain, rest sourced from reference TRBV7-9 and TRBJ2-5, is DTGVSQNPRHKITKRGQNVTFRCDPISEHNRLYWYRQTLGQGPEFLTYFQNEAQLEKSRLLSDRFSAERPKGSFSTLEIQRTEQGDSAMYLCASSIQGRGETQYFGPGTRLLVL.

As for this clonotype: A read error may produce the germline difference seen at one junction end. The chain has TRBV19 and TRBJ1-1; TRBD1 agrees at 9 bases. Germline V gene lookup returns CDR1 LNHDA and CDR2 SQIVND (reference sequence). CDR3 length: 11 amino acids. The CDR3 DNA sequence: TGTGCCAGTAGTATAGGGACAGGGGCGACCTTT. Protein sequence: CASSIGTGATF.